The 11 T cell receptor beta chains below come from one sample, sequenced in a study of T cells in narcolepsy. The protocol was immunoSEQ multiplex PCR, while the TCRdb copy is restricted to in-frame clones and leaves out a portion. Of tens of thousands of clones in the sample, approximately 78% were seen once. The sample comprised CD45RA- memory CD4+ T cells from PBMCs. All receptors come from a human donor with narcolepsy.

The chain employs TRBV10-3 and TRBJ2-7; D not resolved. The CDR3 is 14 amino acids. V was clipped by 10 bases and J by 6 bases, with 22 bases between them. Germline lookup yields CDR1 ENHRY and CDR2 SYGVKD. The CDR3 reads CATAGQPTAAEQYF. The CDR3 coding sequence is TGTGCCACCGCCGGGCAGCCGACGGCGGCCGAGCAGTACTTC.

V gene TRBV28 combines with J gene TRBJ2-7, with 7 bases fitting TRBD2. Germline V gene data show CDR1 as MDHEN and CDR2 as SYDVKM. This CDR3 spans 12 amino acids. V dropped 6 bases and J dropped 10; count of bases not matched to a gene: 9. CDR3 residues: CASSLGGYTQYF. In DNA, the CDR3 is TGTGCCAGCAGCCTGGGGGGGTACACCCAGTACTTC.

The chain employs TRBV11-2 and TRBJ2-7; possible D gene TRBD2, 6 bases. Trimming pared 3 bases from V and 7 bases from J, leaving 16 bases between. The CDR3 covers 14 residues. CDR1 SGHAT and CDR2 FQNNGV come from the germline V gene. The CDR3 protein is CASSLGTPTDEQYF. The CDR3 nucleotides are TGTGCCAGCAGCTTGGGGACTCCCACCGATGAGCAGTACTTC.

The V and J genes are TRBV6-5 and TRBJ1-1; D gene uncertain. Germline CDR1 reads MNHEY; CDR2 reads SVGAGI. V was trimmed by 7 bases and J by 1 base, leaving 10 bases between them. CDR3 size: 13 residues. DNA of the CDR3: TGTGCCAGCACCGAAGTCTCGAACACTGAAGCTTTCTTT. This encodes CASTEVSNTEAFF.

The rearrangement links TRBV4-3 to TRBJ2-1, with D possibly matching TRBD1 (6 bases). CDR3 length: 14 amino acids. In germline, CDR1 is LGHNA, CDR2 YSLEER. Trimming took off 3 bases at V and 9 bases at J, with 15 bases between the two ends. CDR3 DNA sequence: TGCGCCAGCAGCCAGGCCTACAGGGAAGGTGAGCAGTTCTTC. It yields the protein CASSQAYREGEQFF.

This clone occurred a few times. The chain joins TRBV5-8 to TRBJ2-7, with D tentatively TRBD2 (6 bases). Looked up from germline, CDR1 is SGHTS and CDR2 is YDEGEE. Deletions cut 0 bases from V and 6 bases from J, with 13 bases between. This CDR3 comprises 14 residues. The CDR3 nucleotides are TGTGCCAGCAGCTTGGTATGGTCTAGCGTCGAGCAGTACTTC. Amino acids: CASSLVWSSVEQYF.

This clone was picked up a small number of times. The J gene is TRBJ1-2, the V gene TRBV6-6; D is undetermined. This CDR3 has 12 amino acids. Germline loops: CDR1 MNHNY, CDR2 SVGAGI (reference sequence). The germline V and J ends were trimmed by 6 bases and 1 base, with 6 bases remaining between them. The CDR3 protein is CASRGYNYGYTF. The CDR3 nucleotides are TGTGCCAGCAGGGGGTATAACTATGGCTACACCTTC.

V gene TRBV11-2 combines with J gene TRBJ1-1; D is unresolved. The CDR3 covers 13 residues. Germline lookup yields CDR1 SGHAT and CDR2 FQNNGV. V was cut by 3 bases and J by 11 bases, with 16 bases left in between. As DNA, the CDR3 is TGTGCCAGCAGCTTTGCCCACGTTATAGGGGCTTTCTTT. It encodes CASSFAHVIGAFF.

The rearrangement uses TRBV14 and TRBJ1-1; maybe TRBD1 (6 bases). Germline V gene sequence: CDR1 SGHDN, CDR2 FVKESK. This CDR3 has 16 residues. V lost 2 bases and J lost 4, with 17 bases in between. CDR3 nucleotides: TGTGCCAGCAGCCAAAAACACCGGGGGCGCGGCACTGAAGCTTTCTTT. This codes for CASSQKHRGRGTEAFF. The full variable domain, completed using reference TRBV14 and TRBJ1-1, is EAGVTQFPSHSVIEKGQTVTLRCDPISGHDNLYWYRRVMGKEIKFLLHFVKESKQDESGMPNNRFLAERTGGTYSTLKVQPAELEDSGVYFCASSQKHRGRGTEAFFGQGTRLTVV.

The rearrangement joins TRBV30 to TRBJ1-6; D gene unclear. The CDR3 has 13 amino acids. Trimming pared 5 bases from V and 8 bases from J, leaving 13 bases between. Germline CDR1 reads GTSNPN; CDR2 reads SVGIG (reference sequence). CDR3 region: CAWHRGPDSPLHF. CDR3 DNA sequence: TGTGCCTGGCACCGAGGGCCTGATTCACCCCTCCACTTT.

This clone was picked up a small number of times. This same CDR3 is encoded by further DNA sequences in the sample. The chain couples TRBV10-2 to TRBJ1-5; D remains ambiguous. Germline CDR1 reads WSHSY; CDR2 reads SAAADI. The CDR3 extends over 14 amino acids. V was pared by 0 bases and J by 0 bases, with 3 bases between. The CDR3 DNA is TGCGCCAGCAGTGAGTCTGATAGCAATCAGCCCCAGCATTTT. Amino acids: CASSESDSNQPQHF.